These 17 T cell receptor beta chains were sequenced from one sample in a study of graft-versus-host responses after intestinal transplantation. Clones were sequenced by immunoSEQ multiplex PCR, and TCRdb holds only the in-frame ones, with some missing. The table has about 97,000 clones, 75% to 95% seen once; the top ten hold about 16%. The specimen comprised PBMCs, sampled 450 to 480 days after intestinal transplant. The receptors stem from a human patient who received an intestinal transplant, so some T cells may come from the graft donor.

This clone was found once. V usage is TRBV19 and J usage is TRBJ1-2; the match to TRBD1 covers 7 bases. Germline loops: CDR1 LNHDA, CDR2 SQIVND (reference sequence). CDR3 size: 13 residues. J was trimmed by 7 bases and V by 2 bases; bases with no gene match: 4. The CDR3 loop reads CASSIRTGVGYTF. The CDR3 DNA reads TGTGCCAGTAGTATACGCACAGGGGTTGGCTACACCTTC.

The genes are TRBV4-1 and TRBJ1-4; no reliable D call. CDR1 is MGHRA and CDR2 is YSYEKL in the germline V gene. V lost 3 bases and J lost 8, with 19 bases in between. The CDR3 runs 16 residues. The CDR3 is CASSQIRALSGEKLFF. The CDR3 nucleotides read TGCGCCAGCAGCCAGATCCGGGCCCTCTCGGGAGAAAAACTGTTTTTT.

The J gene is TRBJ1-5, the V gene TRBV5-1, with D possibly matching TRBD1 (5 bases). The CDR3 is 15 residues long. Germline V gene sequence: CDR1 SGHRS, CDR2 YFSETQ. The ends were cut back, 1 base at V and 1 base at J, with 9 bases in the middle. CDR3 bases: TGCGCCAGCAGCTTGTGGGGGGACAGCAATCAGCCCCAGCATTTT. Its translation is CASSLWGDSNQPQHF. The variable domain in full, with the rest retrieved from reference TRBV5-1 and TRBJ1-5, is KAGVTQTPRYLIKTRGQQVTLSCSPISGHRSVSWYQQTPGQGLQFLFEYFSETQRNKGNFPGRFSGRQFSNSRSEMNVSTLELGDSALYLCASSLWGDSNQPQHFGDGTRLSIL.

With respect to this clone: Within the sample, other DNA sequences also encode this same CDR3. The chain recombines TRBV10-3 with TRBJ1-5; 9 bases are a match to TRBD1. Germline CDR1 ENHRY, CDR2 SYGVKD. The CDR3 is made up of 14 amino acids. V gave up 6 bases and J gave up 4 bases; unmatched junction bases: 4. CDR3 loop: CAISGGTGNQPQHF. Written as DNA, the CDR3 is TGTGCCATCAGCGGCGGGACAGGGAATCAGCCCCAGCATTTT.

The rearrangement uses TRBV9 and TRBJ2-7; D call uncertain. The CDR3 consists of 14 residues. CDR1 is SGDLS, CDR2 YYNGEE, per germline. The V gene lost 4 bases and the J gene lost 2 bases, with 13 bases spanning the gap. CDR3 region: CASSPRPQAYEQYF. Written as DNA, the CDR3 is TGTGCCAGCAGCCCACGACCGCAAGCCTACGAGCAGTACTTC.

This clone was counted once. The CDR3 bases are TGTGCCAGCAGCCTACTGGGGCTGGAGGGGACTGAAGCTTTCTTT. It yields the protein CASSLLGLEGTEAFF. The V call is TRBV2, the J call TRBJ1-1, with a possible D match to TRBD1 (5 bases). CDR1 and CDR2 (germline): SNHLY, FYNNEI. This CDR3 region has 15 residues. Trimming removed 6 bases at V and 5 bases at J, with 19 bases between.

The CDR3 DNA reads TGTGCCAGCTGGGGAACCTCCTATAATTCACCCCTCCACTTT. Translated, it gives CASWGTSYNSPLHF. The rearrangement joins TRBV27 to TRBJ1-6; D is unresolved. Germline CDR1 MNHEY, CDR2 SMNVEV (reference sequence). V was cut by 8 bases and J by 0 bases, with 8 bases left in between. The CDR3 has 14 residues.

This clone was seen just once. This rearrangement joins TRBV6-1 to TRBJ2-1; D remains ambiguous. Looked up from germline, CDR1 is MNHNS and CDR2 is SASEGT. Deletions cut 6 bases from V and 0 bases from J, with 12 bases between. This CDR3 spans 15 amino acids. CDR3 DNA: TGTGCCAGCAGCCAAGTGGCTACCTCCTACAATGAGCAGTTCTTC. Its protein product is CASSQVATSYNEQFF.

The rearrangement links TRBV4-1 to TRBJ1-1, with D unresolved. V was cut by 1 base and J by 11 bases, with 14 bases left in between. The germline V gene has CDR1 MGHRA and CDR2 YSYEKL. The CDR3 runs 13 residues. CDR3 sequence reads: CASSQGPSILAFF. CDR3 DNA: TGCGCCAGCAGCCAAGGGCCCAGCATTCTTGCTTTCTTT.

The chain combines TRBV5-1 with TRBJ1-1; the D is unclear. Germline lookup yields CDR1 SGHRS and CDR2 YFSETQ. The CDR3 loop spans 13 amino acids. V lost 7 bases to trimming and J lost 4 bases, with 14 bases between them. This chain's CDR3 is CASRSVSGTEAFF. The DNA for the CDR3 is TGCGCCAGCCGCTCGGTATCCGGCACTGAAGCTTTCTTT. Full variable domain (remainder filled in from reference TRBV5-1 and TRBJ1-1): KAGVTQTPRYLIKTRGQQVTLSCSPISGHRSVSWYQQTPGQGLQFLFEYFSETQRNKGNFPGRFSGRQFSNSRSEMNVSTLELGDSALYLCASRSVSGTEAFFGQGTRLTVV.

The chain employs TRBV29-1 and TRBJ2-2; D ambiguous. V was shortened by 1 base and J by 2 bases, with 5 bases between the two germline ends. Germline loops: CDR1 SQVTM, CDR2 ANQGSEA. This CDR3 contains 13 residues. The CDR3 loop reads CSVEVTNTGELFF. DNA for the CDR3: TGCAGCGTTGAAGTGACAAACACCGGGGAGCTGTTTTTT.

The chain couples TRBV7-2 to TRBJ2-5; tentative D call: TRBD2 (7 bases). Germline V gives CDR1 SGHTA, CDR2 FQGNSA. With 5 bases removed from V and 5 bases from J, the gap between germline ends came to 21 bases. CDR3 length: 16 residues. The CDR3, as DNA: TGTGCCAGCAGCCCCGGGGGCGGGGGCGGCGGGGAGACCCAGTACTTC. It encodes CASSPGGGGGGETQYF.

J is TRBJ2-3 and V is TRBV9, with unresolved D. CDR3 size: 16 residues. V dropped 0 bases and J dropped 1 base, with 12 bases sitting between them. Germline V CDR1 and CDR2: SGDLS, YYNGEE. The CDR3 bases are TGTGCCAGCAGCGTAGTGGGTGGATCCCGCACAGATACGCAGTATTTT. It is translated as CASSVVGGSRTDTQYF.

The chain employs TRBV4-1 and TRBJ2-7; D is unresolved. Trimming took off 4 bases at V and 7 bases at J, with 8 bases between the two ends. Germline lookup yields CDR1 MGHRA and CDR2 YSYEKL. There are 11 residues in the CDR3. CDR3 DNA sequence: TGCGCCAGCAGCCGGGGTGGGGAGCAGTACTTC. This sequence encodes CASSRGGEQYF.

The chain carries TRBV4-1 and TRBJ2-3, with TRBD1 matching 7 bases. Germline CDR1 and CDR2: MGHRA and YSYEKL. This CDR3 spans 16 amino acids. V shed 2 bases and J 3 bases; nucleotides not matched to a gene: 8. The CDR3 protein is CASSQHRTGQTDTQYF. In DNA form, the CDR3 reads TGCGCCAGCAGCCAACACCGGACAGGCCAGACAGATACGCAGTATTTT.

The chain recombines TRBV9 with TRBJ2-1; D possibly matches TRBD1 or TRBD2 (5 bases each). Trimming shortened V by 4 bases and J by 5 bases, and 10 bases separated the two germline ends. The length of the CDR3 is 13 residues. The V gene's germline CDR1 is SGDLS and CDR2 YYNGEE. The CDR3 region has the DNA TGTGCCAGCAGCTTTAGGGGACACAATGAGCAGTTCTTC. Translating it yields CASSFRGHNEQFF.

This clone is a singleton in its sample. The rearrangement uses TRBV11-2 and TRBJ2-7; maybe TRBD2 (5 bases). Per germline, CDR1 SGHAT and CDR2 FQNNGV. The CDR3 is made up of 17 amino acids. Trimming left V 4 bases short and J 0 bases short, with 19 bases between. The CDR3 nucleotides read TGTGCCAGCAGCTCCCTGCGGGCAGGCAAGAGCTCCTACGAGCAGTACTTC. Protein product: CASSSLRAGKSSYEQYF.